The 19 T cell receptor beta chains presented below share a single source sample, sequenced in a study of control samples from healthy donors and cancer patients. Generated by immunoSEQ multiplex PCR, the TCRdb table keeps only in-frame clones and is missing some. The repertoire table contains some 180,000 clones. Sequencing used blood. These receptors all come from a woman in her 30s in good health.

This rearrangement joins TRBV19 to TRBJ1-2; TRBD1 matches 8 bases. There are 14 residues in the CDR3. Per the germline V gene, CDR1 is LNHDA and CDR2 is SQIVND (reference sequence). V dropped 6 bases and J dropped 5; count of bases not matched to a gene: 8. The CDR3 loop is CASRTDREWYGYTF. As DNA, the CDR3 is TGTGCCAGTAGGACGGACAGGGAATGGTATGGCTACACCTTC.

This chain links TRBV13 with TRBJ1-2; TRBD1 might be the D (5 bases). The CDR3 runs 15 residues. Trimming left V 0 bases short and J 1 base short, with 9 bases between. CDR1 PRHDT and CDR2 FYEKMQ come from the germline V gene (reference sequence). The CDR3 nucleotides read TGTGCCAGCAGCTTAGGTTCCCAGGGTAACTATGGCTACACCTTC. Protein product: CASSLGSQGNYGYTF.

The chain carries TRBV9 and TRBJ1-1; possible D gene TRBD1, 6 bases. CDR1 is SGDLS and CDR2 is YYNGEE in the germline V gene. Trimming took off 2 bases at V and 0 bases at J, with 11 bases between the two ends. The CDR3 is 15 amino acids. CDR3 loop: CASSVRGAMNTEAFF. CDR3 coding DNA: TGTGCCAGCAGCGTCCGGGGGGCGATGAACACTGAAGCTTTCTTT.

The CDR3 nucleotides are TGTGCCAGCAGCAGGGGGGAAGAGACCCAGTACTTC. It yields the protein CASSRGEETQYF. V usage is TRBV9 and J usage is TRBJ2-5; the D gene could be TRBD1 or TRBD2 (6 bases each). This CDR3 comprises 12 residues. In germline, CDR1 is SGDLS, CDR2 YYNGEE. V dropped 4 bases and J dropped 3 bases, with 7 bases sitting between them. Full variable domain (missing parts from reference TRBV9 and TRBJ2-5): DSGVTQTPKHLITATGQRVTLRCSPRSGDLSVYWYQQSLDQGLQFLIQYYNGEERAKGNILERFSAQQFPDLHSELNLSSLELGDSALYFCASSRGEETQYFGPGTRLLVL.

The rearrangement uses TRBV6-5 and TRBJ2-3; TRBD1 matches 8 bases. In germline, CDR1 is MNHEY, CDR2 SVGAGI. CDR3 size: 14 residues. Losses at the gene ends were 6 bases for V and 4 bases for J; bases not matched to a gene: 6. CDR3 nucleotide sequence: TGTGCCAGCAGGGAGGGGACAGGACCAGATACGCAGTATTTT. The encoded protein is CASREGTGPDTQYF.

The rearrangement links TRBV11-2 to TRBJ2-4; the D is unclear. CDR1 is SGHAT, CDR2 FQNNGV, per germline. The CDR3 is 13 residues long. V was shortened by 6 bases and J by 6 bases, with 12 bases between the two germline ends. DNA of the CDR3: TGTGCCAGCAGACCCACCTCACGAAACATTCAGTACTTC. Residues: CASRPTSRNIQYF. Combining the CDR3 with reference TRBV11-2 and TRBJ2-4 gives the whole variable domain EAGVAQSPRYKIIEKRQSVAFWCNPISGHATLYWYQQILGQGPKLLIQFQNNGVVDDSQLPKDRFSAERLKGVDSTLKIQPAKLEDSAVYLCASRPTSRNIQYFGAGTRLSVL.

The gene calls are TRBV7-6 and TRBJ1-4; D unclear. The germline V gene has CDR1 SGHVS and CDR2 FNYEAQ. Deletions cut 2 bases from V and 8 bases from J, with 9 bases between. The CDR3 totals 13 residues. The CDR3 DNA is TGTGCCAGCAGCTTATTCCTGACCGAAAAACTGTTTTTT. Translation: CASSLFLTEKLFF. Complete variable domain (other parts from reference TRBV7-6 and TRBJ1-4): GAGVSQSPRYKVTKRGQDVALRCDPISGHVSLYWYRQALGQGPEFLTYFNYEAQQDKSGLPNDRFSAERPEGSISTLTIQRTEQRDSAMYRCASSLFLTEKLFFGSGTQLSVL.

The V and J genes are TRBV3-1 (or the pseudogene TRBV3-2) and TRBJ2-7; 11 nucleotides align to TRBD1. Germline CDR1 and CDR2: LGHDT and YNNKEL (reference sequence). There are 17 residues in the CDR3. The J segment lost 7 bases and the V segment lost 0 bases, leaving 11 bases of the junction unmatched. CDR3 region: CASSQDRRDRGSGEQYF. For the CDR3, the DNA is TGTGCCAGCAGCCAAGATCGGAGGGACAGGGGGAGTGGAGAGCAGTACTTC.

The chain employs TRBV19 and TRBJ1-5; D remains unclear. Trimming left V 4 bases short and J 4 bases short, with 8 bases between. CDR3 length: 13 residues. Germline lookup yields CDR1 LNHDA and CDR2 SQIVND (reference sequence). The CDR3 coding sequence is TGTGCCAGTAGTAAGGGAGTGAATCAGCCCCAGCATTTT. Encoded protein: CASSKGVNQPQHF.

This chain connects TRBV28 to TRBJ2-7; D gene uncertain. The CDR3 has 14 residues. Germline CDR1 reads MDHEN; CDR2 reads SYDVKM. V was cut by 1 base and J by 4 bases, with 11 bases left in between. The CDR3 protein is CASSLYHSNYEQYF. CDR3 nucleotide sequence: TGTGCCAGCAGTTTATATCACAGCAATTACGAGCAGTACTTC.

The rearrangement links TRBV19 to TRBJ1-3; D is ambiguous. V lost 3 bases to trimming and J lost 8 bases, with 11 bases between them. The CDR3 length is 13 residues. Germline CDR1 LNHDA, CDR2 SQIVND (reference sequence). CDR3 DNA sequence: TGTGCCAGTAGTATGCGAGGTTCGGACACCATATATTTT. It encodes CASSMRGSDTIYF. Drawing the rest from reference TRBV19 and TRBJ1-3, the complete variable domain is DGGITQSPKYLFRKEGQNVTLSCEQNLNHDAMYWYRQDPGQGLRLIYYSQIVNDFQKGDIAEGYSVSREKKESFPLTVTSAQKNPTAFYLCASSMRGSDTIYFGEGSWLTVV.

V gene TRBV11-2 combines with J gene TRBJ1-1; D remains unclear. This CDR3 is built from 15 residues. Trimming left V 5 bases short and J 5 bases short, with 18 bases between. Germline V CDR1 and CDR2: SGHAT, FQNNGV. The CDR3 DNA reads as TGTGCCAGCAGCCCACCACAAGCTGGACGAACTGAAGCTTTCTTT. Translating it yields CASSPPQAGRTEAFF.

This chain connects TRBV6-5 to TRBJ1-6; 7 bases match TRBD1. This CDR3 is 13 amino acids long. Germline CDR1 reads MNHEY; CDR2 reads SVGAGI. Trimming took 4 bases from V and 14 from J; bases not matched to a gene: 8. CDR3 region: CASSFDRARALHF. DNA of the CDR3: TGTGCCAGCAGTTTTGACAGGGCTCGGGCCCTCCACTTT.

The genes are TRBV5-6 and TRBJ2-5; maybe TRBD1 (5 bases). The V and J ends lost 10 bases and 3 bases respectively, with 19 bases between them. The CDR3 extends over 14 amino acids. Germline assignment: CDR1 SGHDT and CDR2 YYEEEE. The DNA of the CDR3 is TGTGCCTCAGCAAAATGGGGCAGGGAAGAGACCCAGTACTTC. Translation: CASAKWGREETQYF.

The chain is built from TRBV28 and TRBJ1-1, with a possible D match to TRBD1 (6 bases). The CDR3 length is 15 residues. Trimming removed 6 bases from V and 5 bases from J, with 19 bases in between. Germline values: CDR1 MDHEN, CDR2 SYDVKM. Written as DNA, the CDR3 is TGTGCCAGCAGCCACACAGGGCGCGTAGAGACTGAAGCTTTCTTT. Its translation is CASSHTGRVETEAFF.

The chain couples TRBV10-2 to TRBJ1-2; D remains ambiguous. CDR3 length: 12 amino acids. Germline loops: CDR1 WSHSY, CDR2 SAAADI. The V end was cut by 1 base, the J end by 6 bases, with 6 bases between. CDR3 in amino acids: CASSELLHGYTF. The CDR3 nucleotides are TGCGCCAGCAGTGAGTTACTACATGGCTACACCTTC.

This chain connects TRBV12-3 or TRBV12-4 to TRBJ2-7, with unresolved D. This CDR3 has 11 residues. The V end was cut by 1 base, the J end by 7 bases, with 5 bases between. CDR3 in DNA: TGTGCCAGCAGTTTAGAGAGAGAGCAGTACTTC. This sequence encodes CASSLEREQYF.

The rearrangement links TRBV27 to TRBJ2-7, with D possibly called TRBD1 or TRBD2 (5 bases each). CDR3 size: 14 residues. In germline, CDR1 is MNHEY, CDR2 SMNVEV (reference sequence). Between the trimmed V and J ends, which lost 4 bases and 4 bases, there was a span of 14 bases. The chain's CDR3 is CASSSGMGRYEQYF. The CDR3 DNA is TGTGCCAGCAGTTCAGGGATGGGACGGTACGAGCAGTACTTC.

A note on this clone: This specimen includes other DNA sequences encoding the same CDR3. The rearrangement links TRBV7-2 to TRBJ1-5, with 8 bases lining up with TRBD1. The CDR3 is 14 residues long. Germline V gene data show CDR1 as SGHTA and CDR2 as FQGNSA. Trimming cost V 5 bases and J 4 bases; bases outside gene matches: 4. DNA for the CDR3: TGTGCCAGCAGCACCCGGACAGGGAATCAGCCCCAGCATTTT. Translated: CASSTRTGNQPQHF.